This T cell receptor beta chain was identified during a study of blood T cell repertoires in COVID-19. As for the study in general: In each case, the material was cDNA or gDNA derived from T cells, B-cell-depleted T cells, or PBMCs.

Germline V CDR1 and CDR2: SGHRS, YFSETQ. CDR3 size: 17 residues. The trim removed 0 bases at V and 5 bases at J, leaving 6 bases unmatched. TCRdb's copy holds only in-frame clones and misses some; the assay was immunoSEQ multiplex PCR. The data show 150,000 to 200,000 clones, about 81% seen once. This TCR came from a woman over 75 with COVID-19, enrolled during active disease. Material: peripheral blood. The V call is TRBV5-1, the J call TRBJ2-3, with 13 bases matching TRBD2. CDR3 sequence reads: CASSLGLAGGQGDTQYF. The CDR3 DNA reads TGCGCCAGCAGCTTGGGACTAGCGGGGGGCCAGGGAGATACGCAGTATTTT.